Listed below are T cell receptor beta chains from one sample, sequenced in a study of cytomegalovirus exposure and HLA in healthy donors. Measured with immunoSEQ multiplex PCR; TCRdb has only the in-frame clones, and not every one. The sample yields roughly 56,000 clones, approximately 72% seen once. Sequencing used PBMCs. Receptor source: a man aged 45-60 years in good health and CMV-seropositive. The CDR3 runs from the conserved cysteine through the conserved F or W. A D gene is named only where the DNA matches it firmly. Part of the rows lack a size; the others show once, few, many or a class for expanded clones.

V gene,D gene,clone size,J gene,CDR3 DNA,CDR3 protein
TRBV7-2,TRBD2,NA,TRBJ2-7,TGTGCCAGCAGCTCACAAGTCGGGACTAGCTTCCTTCGCGAGCAGTACTTC,CASSSQVGTSFLREQYF
TRBV7-3,TRBD1,NA,TRBJ2-7,TGTGCCAGCAGCTTAGGGTTAGGGGACAGTTATTTTCAGTACTTC,CASSLGLGDSYFQYF
TRBV30,NA,once,TRBJ2-1,TGTGCCTACCCAAGGAGGGACGGAGAGCAGTTCTTC,CAYPRRDGEQFF
TRBV5-4,NA,NA,TRBJ2-7,TGTGCCAGCAGCTGGGAAATTCTAGGAGGAGGCGAGCAGTACTTC,CASSWEILGGGEQYF
TRBV7-9,NA,NA,TRBJ1-6,TGTGCCAGCAGCTTGGATAAGACAGGACCTGCTTCACCCCTCCACTTT,CASSLDKTGPASPLHF
TRBV6-1,NA,NA,TRBJ2-7,TGTGCCAGCATCCAGGGCTACGAGCAGTACTTC,CASIQGYEQYF
TRBV29-1,TRBD1,NA,TRBJ2-7,TGCAGCGTTGTTAGGGACAGGGAACCCTACGAGCAGTACTTC,CSVVRDREPYEQYF
TRBV18,NA,NA,TRBJ1-3,TGTGCCAGCTCACCTCAAGCAAACACCATATATTTT,CASSPQANTIYF
TRBV13,NA,NA,TRBJ2-1,TGTGCCAGCAGCTTAACGGGCATGAGGGAGGGGGTATCGTACGAGCAGTTCTTC,CASSLTGMREGVSYEQFF
TRBV4-3,NA,NA,TRBJ2-3,TGCGCCAGCAGCGATATCAGGGGGGGCACAGATACGCAGTATTTT,CASSDIRGGTDTQYF
TRBV27,TRBD1,NA,TRBJ1-1,TGTGCCAGCAGTAAAGTGCAGGGGGCGCTTAAAACTGAAGCTTTCTTT,CASSKVQGALKTEAFF
TRBV30,TRBD2,NA,TRBJ2-1,TGTGCCTGGAGGAGGGGGCCTCTAGCGGGGTCCTACAATGAGCAGTTCTTC,CAWRRGPLAGSYNEQFF
TRBV9,NA,NA,TRBJ1-6,TGTGCCAGCAGGGGGGAGGCCGACTATAATTCCCCCCTCCACTTT,CASRGEADYNSPLHF
TRBV11-2,TRBD1,NA,TRBJ2-7,TGTGCCAGCAGCTTAGCTGCACTCGACAGGGCCTTC,CASSLAALDRAF
TRBV2,TRBD1,NA,TRBJ1-2,TGTGCCAGCAGTGAAGAGGACAGGGGTTATGGCTACACCTTC,CASSEEDRGYGYTF
TRBV18,TRBD2,NA,TRBJ2-5,TGTGCCAGCTCACTTTCTAGCGGGGGGCCGGGAGAGACCCAGTACTTC,CASSLSSGGPGETQYF
TRBV18,TRBD2,NA,TRBJ2-3,TGTGCCAGCTCACCTAGAGCGGGGGGGAGCACAGATACGCAGTATTTT,CASSPRAGGSTDTQYF
TRBV18,NA,NA,TRBJ2-1,TGTGCCAGCTCTGAGGGACCCCATGCCGGGGGGCAGTTCTTC,CASSEGPHAGGQFF
TRBV7-2,TRBD1,NA,TRBJ1-3,TGTGCCAGCAGCTTAAACAGACAGGGGAGAACTGGAAACACCATATATTTT,CASSLNRQGRTGNTIYF
TRBV5-5,TRBD1,few,TRBJ1-2,TGTGCCAGCAGCTTTCGGGACAGGGTTTCGGGTGGCTACACCTTC,CASSFRDRVSGGYTF
TRBV27,TRBD1,NA,TRBJ2-2,TGTGCCAGCAGCTTACAGGGGTACACCGGGGAGCTGTTTTTT,CASSLQGYTGELFF
TRBV7-9,TRBD1,NA,TRBJ1-6,TGTGCCAGCAGCTCAACAGGGGGGGAATCACCCCTCCACTTT,CASSSTGGESPLHF
TRBV7-9,TRBD1,NA,TRBJ1-5,TGTGCCAGCAGCTTAGTGACAGGGGTTGGGGATCAGCCCCAGCATTTT,CASSLVTGVGDQPQHF
TRBV4-3,NA,few,TRBJ2-1,TGCGCCAGCAGCCAAGATATGATAGCCGTCATCTACAATGAGCAGTTCTTC,CASSQDMIAVIYNEQFF
TRBV15,TRBD2,NA,TRBJ2-7,TGTGCCACCAACCCACTAGCGGGAGGGCCGTACGAGCAGTACTTC,CATNPLAGGPYEQYF
TRBV6-1,NA,NA,TRBJ2-7,TGCGCCAGCAGTGAAGAAGTCAGCTACGAGCAGTACTTC,CASSEEVSYEQYF
TRBV6-5,TRBD2,NA,TRBJ2-5,TGTGCCAGCAGTTACTCGAGTAGCGGGGGAGAGACCCAGTACTTC,CASSYSSSGGETQYF
TRBV18,NA,NA,TRBJ2-7,TGTGCCAGCTCACCCTTTTCCCCAGAGGGCCTCTCCTACGAGCAGTACTTC,CASSPFSPEGLSYEQYF
TRBV6-5,TRBD1,few,TRBJ1-2,TGTGCCAGCAGAGGGACAGGGTCCCTCTATGGCTACACCTTC,CASRGTGSLYGYTF
TRBV5-1,TRBD1,NA,TRBJ2-7,TGCGCCAGCAGGACAGACAGGGACGTCTCCTACGAGCAGTACTTC,CASRTDRDVSYEQYF
TRBV18,TRBD2,NA,TRBJ2-1,TGTGCCAGCTCACCATGGCGTCTTGGCGGGGGGCAGGATGAGCAGTTCTTC,CASSPWRLGGGQDEQFF
TRBV28,NA,NA,TRBJ1-4,TGTGCCAGCAGTTTGGGGCGAGAACTGTTTTTT,CASSLGRELFF
TRBV18,NA,once,TRBJ2-7,TGTGCCAGCTCACTAGAGTTCGGGAAAATAACGAGAAGAGAGTCCTACGAGCAGTACTTC,CASSLEFGKITRRESYEQYF
TRBV4-3,NA,NA,TRBJ2-7,TGCGCCAGCAGCTCCCGGTGGAGGGGACCCTACGAGCAGTACTTC,CASSSRWRGPYEQYF
TRBV30,TRBD1,NA,TRBJ2-7,TGTGCCTGGAGGGGGACAGGGCGCTACGAGCAGTACTTC,CAWRGTGRYEQYF
TRBV28,NA,NA,TRBJ1-2,TGTGCCAGCAGTTTATGGGTAGAGGACTACACCTTC,CASSLWVEDYTF
TRBV2,NA,NA,TRBJ2-7,TGTGCCAGCAGGGAGTTTTCCGACGAGCAGTACTTC,CASREFSDEQYF
TRBV19,NA,NA,TRBJ2-7,TGTGCCAGTAGTATGGGGCCCCTCGACTACGAGCAGTACTTC,CASSMGPLDYEQYF
TRBV30,TRBD2,NA,TRBJ2-3,TGTGCCTGGAAAAGCGGGGCAACAGATACGCAGTATTTT,CAWKSGATDTQYF
TRBV18,NA,NA,TRBJ1-3,TGTGCCAGCTCACTAGGGAGCTCTGGAAACACCATATATTTT,CASSLGSSGNTIYF